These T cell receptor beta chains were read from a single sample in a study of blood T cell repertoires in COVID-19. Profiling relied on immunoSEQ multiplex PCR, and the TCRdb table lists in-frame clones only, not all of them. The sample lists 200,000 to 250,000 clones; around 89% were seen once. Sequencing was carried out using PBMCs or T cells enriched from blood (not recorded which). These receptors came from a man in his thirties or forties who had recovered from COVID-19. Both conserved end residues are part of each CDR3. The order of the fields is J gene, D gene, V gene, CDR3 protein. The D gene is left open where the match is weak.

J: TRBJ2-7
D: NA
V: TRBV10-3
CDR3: CAITGGSSYEQYF

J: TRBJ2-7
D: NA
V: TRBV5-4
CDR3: CASSGETGFQYEQYF

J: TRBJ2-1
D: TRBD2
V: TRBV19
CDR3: CASSMVFTSGRANNEQFF

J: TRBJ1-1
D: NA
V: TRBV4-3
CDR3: CASSQEGGLYTEAFF

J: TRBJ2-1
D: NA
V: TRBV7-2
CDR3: CASSRSVGYEQFF

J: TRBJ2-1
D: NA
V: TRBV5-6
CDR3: CASSFRDFLNNEQFF

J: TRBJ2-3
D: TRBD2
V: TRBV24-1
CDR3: CATGRDGFTDTQYF

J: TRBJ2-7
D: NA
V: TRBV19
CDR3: CASSPPLGSGTAYEQYF

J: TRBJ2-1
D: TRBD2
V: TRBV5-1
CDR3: CASSLGGLAGRNEQFF

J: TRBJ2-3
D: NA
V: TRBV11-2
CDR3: CASSLDLGGVFNTQYF

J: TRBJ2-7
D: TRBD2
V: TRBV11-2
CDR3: CASSGGLAFYEQYF

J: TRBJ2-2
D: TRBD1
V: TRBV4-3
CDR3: CASSQLKKAGQGINGELFF

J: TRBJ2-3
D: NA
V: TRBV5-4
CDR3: CASSLGRGYDTQYF

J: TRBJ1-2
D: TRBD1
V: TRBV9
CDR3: CASSTRDRVGTNYGYTF

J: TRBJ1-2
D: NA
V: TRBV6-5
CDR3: CATHPGGGWTF

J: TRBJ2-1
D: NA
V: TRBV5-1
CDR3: CASSISSYNEQFF

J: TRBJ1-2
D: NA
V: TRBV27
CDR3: CASSLSGAGYGYTF

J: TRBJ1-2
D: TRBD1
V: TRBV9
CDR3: CASSPRTGGHGYTF

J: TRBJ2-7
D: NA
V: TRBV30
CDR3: CAWSVRGQRQYF

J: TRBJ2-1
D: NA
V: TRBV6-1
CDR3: CASSDARGPYNEQFF

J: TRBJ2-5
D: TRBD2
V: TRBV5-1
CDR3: CASSKGTSGGETQYF

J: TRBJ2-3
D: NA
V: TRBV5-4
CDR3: CASSLDSTRVDTQYF

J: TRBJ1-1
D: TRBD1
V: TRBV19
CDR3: CASSAGTEMNTEAFF

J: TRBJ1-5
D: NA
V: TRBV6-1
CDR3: CASSEGLGLNGQPQHF

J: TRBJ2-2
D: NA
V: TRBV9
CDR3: CASSLSGTGGTGELFF

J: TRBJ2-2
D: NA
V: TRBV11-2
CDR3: CASSPSGQKNTGELFF

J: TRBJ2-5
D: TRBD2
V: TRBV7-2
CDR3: CASSLKSGRGGETQYF

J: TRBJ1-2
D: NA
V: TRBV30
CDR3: CAWDTANYGYTF

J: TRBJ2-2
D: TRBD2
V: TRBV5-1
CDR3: CASSRGLAGGLTGELFF

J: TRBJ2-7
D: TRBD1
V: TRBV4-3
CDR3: CASSQDGSTGFSYEQYF

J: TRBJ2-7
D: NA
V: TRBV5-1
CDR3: CASSLAAGYSYEQYF

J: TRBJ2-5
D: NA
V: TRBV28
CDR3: CASSLLGRETQYF

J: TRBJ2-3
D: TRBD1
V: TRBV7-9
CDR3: CASSALTGWGTDTQYF

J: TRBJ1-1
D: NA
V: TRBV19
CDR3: CASSTIPQFRVRVTEAFF

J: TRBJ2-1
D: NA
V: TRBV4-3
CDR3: CASSQDRLVSYNEQFF

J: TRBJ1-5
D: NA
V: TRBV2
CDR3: CASKRWTDGMGPQHF

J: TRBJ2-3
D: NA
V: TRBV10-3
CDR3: CAISEGSTDTQYF

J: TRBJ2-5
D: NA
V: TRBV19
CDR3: CASSMRRDTKETQYF

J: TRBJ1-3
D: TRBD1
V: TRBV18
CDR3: CASSPPVRTGSPRDTIYF

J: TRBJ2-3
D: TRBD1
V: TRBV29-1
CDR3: CSVDRGDTQYF

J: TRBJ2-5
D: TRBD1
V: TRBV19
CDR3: CASSRGQINFQETQYF

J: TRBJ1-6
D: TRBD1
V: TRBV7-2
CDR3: CASSLGTGGLSPLHF

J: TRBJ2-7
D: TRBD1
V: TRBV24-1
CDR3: CATSLTGSDEQYF

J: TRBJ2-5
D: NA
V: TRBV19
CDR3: CASSTQGIQETQYF

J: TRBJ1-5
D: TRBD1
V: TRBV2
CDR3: CASSDVRGRHSNQPQHF

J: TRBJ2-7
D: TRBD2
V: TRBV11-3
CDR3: CASSSRGTATKEQYF

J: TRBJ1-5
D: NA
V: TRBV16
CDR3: CASSQFEGIGQPQHF

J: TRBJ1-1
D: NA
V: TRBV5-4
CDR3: CASSLDPAAYNTEAFF

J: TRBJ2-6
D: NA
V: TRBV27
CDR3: CASRRTGPGANVLTF

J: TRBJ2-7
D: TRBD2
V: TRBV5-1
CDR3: CASSSTSGNYEQYF

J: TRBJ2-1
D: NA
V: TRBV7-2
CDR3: CASSLGWTDYNEQFF

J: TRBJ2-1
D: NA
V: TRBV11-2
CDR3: CASSLVFHRSSYNEQFF